This TCR beta chain was observed in a study of tumor and adjacent non-tumor tissue in lung cancer. Study information: Patients were aged roughly 30 to 76, approximately 11 men and roughly 5 women, stage I to III. Each sample yielded 4 million to 5 million productive TCRbeta reads on average. Study-level results: Tumor TCR diversity, when higher, was linked to shorter survival. TCR diversity was significantly greater in tumor than normal lung tissue.

The template was RNA from unsorted bulk tissue. More than 3 cm separated this lung sample from the edge of the tumor. Three rounds of nested PCR, following a modified ARM-PCR protocol, produced the TCRbeta library. A single record per CDR3 protein comes from TCRdb applying MiXCR to the multiplex PCR reads. This repertoire shows 70,000 to 90,000 distinct CDR3 sequences, roughly 80% found once; its top ten account for around half. A word on this clonotype: No antigen is known for it. The junction differs from germline at one of its ends, possibly a read error.

Looked up from germline, CDR1 is DFQATT and CDR2 is SNEGSKA (reference sequence). The CDR3 consists of 13 residues. The sequence derives from a man aged 55 to 69 with non-small cell lung cancer. Sample: distant non-tumor lung tissue. This chain joins TRBV20-1 and TRBJ2-7, with a weak D call TRBD2 (6 bases). The CDR3 spells CNAGLTGGDEQYF. Written as DNA, the CDR3 is TGCAATGCTGGACTAACGGGCGGAGACGAGCAGTACTTC.